Detailed here is one T cell receptor (beta chain). The sample comes from a study of T cells in Graves' hyperthyroidism and ophthalmopathy. TCR beta CDR3 region amplification was performed from RNA transcripts. When the TCR CDR3 underwent first-round RT-PCR, the HTBI primer set was used. TCRdb reanalysed the multiplex PCR reads using MiXCR and keeps one entry per CDR3 protein. The sample contains a few hundred thousand distinct CDR3 sequences, 15% to 20% of which appear only once. The CDR3 contains 16 residues. The V gene end was trimmed by 4 bases and the J gene end by 4 bases; junction bases not matched to a gene: 7. Germline V gene data show CDR1 as SGHTA and CDR2 as FQGTGA.

The sample taken for sequencing was blood. This receptor was identified in a man aged 18-30 years with Graves' ophthalmopathy. This sequence joins TRBV7-3 and TRBJ2-2, with TRBD1 matching over 9 bases. As DNA, the CDR3 is TGTGCCAGCAGCTCGACAGGGGGATTAATCACCGGGGAGCTGTTTTTT. It yields the protein CASSSTGGLITGELFF. Full variable domain (rest looked up from reference TRBV7-3 and TRBJ2-2): GAGVSQTPSNKVTEKGKYVELRCDPISGHTALYWYRQSLGQGPEFLIYFQGTGAADDSGLPNDRFFAVRPEGSVSTLKIQRTERGDSAVYLCASSSTGGLITGELFFGEGSRLTVL.